These 22 T cell receptor beta chains were all obtained from the same sample, sequenced in a study of T cells after yellow fever vaccination. TCRdb reprocessed the 5' RACE reads via MiXCR and lists one record per CDR3 protein. The sample has 250,000 to 400,000 distinct CDR3 sequences; approximately 4.3% are singletons. Source: PBMCs, taken 15 days after the yellow fever booster vaccination. The receptor source for this set is a man aged 18 to 35 who received the YFV17D yellow fever vaccine.

This clonotype was recorded at least ten times. The CDR3 DNA follows: TGTGCCAGCAGCAAAGGGGGAGACAGGGGCGACTATGGCTACACCTTC. Protein product: CASSKGGDRGDYGYTF. The gene calls are TRBV6-6 and TRBJ1-2; the match to TRBD1 covers 8 bases. This CDR3 has 16 amino acids. Losses at the gene ends were 6 bases for V and 3 bases for J; bases not matched to a gene: 12. Per germline, CDR1 MNHNY and CDR2 SVGAGI (reference sequence).

This clonotype has a handful of counts. V and J are TRBV5-1 and TRBJ1-1, with TRBD1 matching 7 bases. Germline-derived CDR1 and CDR2 are SGHRS and YFSETQ. The V and J ends lost 0 bases and 6 bases, in that order; junction bases with no gene match: 5. The CDR3 has 14 residues. DNA for the CDR3: TGCGCCAGCAGCTTGGTCGGGACAGACTCTGAAGCTTTCTTT. This codes for CASSLVGTDSEAFF.

This clonotype was recorded at least ten times. The chain has TRBV7-2 and TRBJ1-4; TRBD1 might be the D (6 bases). The CDR3 totals 14 residues. The germline CDR1 and CDR2 sequences are SGHTA and FQGNSA. V was pared by 1 base and J by 8 bases, with 11 bases between. The CDR3, as DNA: TGTGCCAGCAGCTTAGATAACAGGGCCGAAAAACTGTTTTTT. Its translation is CASSLDNRAEKLFF.

The rearrangement links TRBV9 to TRBJ2-1; possibly TRBD2 for D (7 bases). The V gene's germline CDR1 is SGDLS and CDR2 YYNGEE. V dropped 9 bases and J dropped 4 bases, with 29 bases sitting between them. The CDR3 has 18 residues. The CDR3 loop reads CAIPGRGLTGGLYNEQFF. The CDR3 bases are TGTGCCATCCCCGGGCGGGGGCTCACGGGGGGCCTTTACAATGAGCAGTTCTTC.

The V and J genes are TRBV4-3 and TRBJ1-5; the match to TRBD1 covers 10 bases. V lost 0 bases and J lost 5; bases outside the gene matches: 7. Per germline, CDR1 LGHNA and CDR2 YSLEER. The length of the CDR3 is 17 residues. CDR3 region: CASSQDGPGQGYQPQHF. For the CDR3, the DNA is TGCGCCAGCAGCCAAGATGGGCCGGGACAGGGGTATCAGCCCCAGCATTTT.

This clonotype has ten or more counts. The rearrangement joins TRBV7-2 to TRBJ2-3; D is perhaps TRBD2 (5 bases). V was pared by 5 bases and J by 0 bases, with 15 bases between. Looked up from germline, CDR1 is SGHTA and CDR2 is FQGNSA. The CDR3 is made up of 16 amino acids. CDR3 amino acids: CASSGRGGVSTDTQYF. CDR3 in DNA: TGTGCCAGCAGCGGGAGAGGTGGGGTAAGCACAGATACGCAGTATTTT.

The V call is TRBV7-2, the J call TRBJ2-7, with 7 bases fitting TRBD2. Germline V lookup: CDR1 SGHTA, CDR2 FQGNSA. Losses at the gene ends were 5 bases for V and 2 bases for J; bases not matched to a gene: 3. This CDR3 contains 13 residues. The CDR3 coding sequence is TGTGCCAGCAGCCAAGGACTAGCCTACGAGCAGTACGTC. Translated, it gives CASSQGLAYEQYV.

This clonotype was seen a few times. The chain recombines TRBV5-6 with TRBJ1-2, with D hard to call. This CDR3 is 15 amino acids long. The V end lost 0 bases, the J end lost 1 base, and 10 bases lay between the germline ends. The germline V gene has CDR1 SGHDT and CDR2 YYEEEE. The DNA of the CDR3 is TGTGCCAGCAGCTTGGTGGAGAGGCGTAACTATGGCTACACCTTC. Its translation is CASSLVERRNYGYTF.

This clonotype appeared many times. The V and J genes are TRBV6-6 and TRBJ2-1, with 7 bases lining up with TRBD2. J gave up 4 bases and V 7 bases, and 10 bases lay outside the gene matches. Germline-derived CDR1 and CDR2 are MNHNY and SVGAGI (reference sequence). This CDR3 is 15 amino acids long. The chain's CDR3 is CASTPTGGGYNEQFF. As DNA, the CDR3 is TGTGCCAGCACCCCAACTGGGGGGGGTTACAATGAGCAGTTCTTC.

The rearrangement joins TRBV4-3 to TRBJ2-3, with 7 bases matching TRBD1. The CDR3 spans 15 residues. V gave up 1 base and J gave up 2 bases; unmatched junction bases: 3. Germline lookup yields CDR1 LGHNA and CDR2 YSLEER. Here the CDR3 reads CASSQAGGPTDTQYF. CDR3 in DNA: TGCGCCAGCAGCCAAGCAGGGGGTCCCACAGATACGCAGTATTTT.

In this sample, this clonotype turned up a few times. The chain couples TRBV4-3 to TRBJ2-7; D not resolved. This CDR3 has 13 residues. With 4 bases removed from V and 7 bases from J, the gap between germline ends came to 14 bases. Germline CDR1 LGHNA, CDR2 YSLEER. The CDR3 loop reads CASSPKAGSEQYF. In nucleotides, the CDR3 is TGCGCCAGCAGCCCAAAAGCCGGATCGGAGCAGTACTTC.

V gene TRBV6-5 combines with J gene TRBJ2-7, with D perhaps matching TRBD1 (5 bases). CDR3 length: 12 amino acids. Trimming took off 5 bases at V and 6 bases at J, with 11 bases between the two ends. The germline V gene encodes CDR1 MNHEY and CDR2 SVGAGI. The DNA of the CDR3 is TGTGCCAGCAGTGCGGACACCTCCGAGCAGTACTTC. This encodes CASSADTSEQYF.

This clonotype was recorded at least ten times. This chain joins TRBV7-9 and TRBJ2-5, with D maybe TRBD1 (6 bases). The CDR3 runs 15 residues. Germline V gene lookup returns CDR1 SEHNR and CDR2 FQNEAQ (reference sequence). Trimming shortened V by 6 bases and J by 4 bases, and 18 bases separated the two germline ends. DNA of the CDR3: TGTGCCAGCAGTCGAAGCAGGGGATTCAGAGAGACCCAGTACTTC. Residues: CASSRSRGFRETQYF. Supplemented by reference TRBV7-9 and TRBJ2-5, the full variable domain reads DTGVSQNPRHKITKRGQNVTFRCDPISEHNRLYWYRQTLGQGPEFLTYFQNEAQLEKSRLLSDRFSAERPKGSFSTLEIQRTEQGDSAMYLCASSRSRGFRETQYFGPGTRLLVL.

This clonotype showed up many times. The chain links TRBV6-2 or TRBV6-3 to TRBJ2-7; 7 positions agree with TRBD2. The CDR3 length is 17 residues. Germline V gene data show CDR1 as MNHEY and CDR2 as SVGEGT. The V gene end was trimmed by 2 bases and the J gene end by 2 bases; junction bases not matched to a gene: 12. CDR3 DNA: TGTGCCAGCAGTTACAGTTTCTTAGCGGGTGGGACCTACGAGCAGTACTTC. As protein: CASSYSFLAGGTYEQYF.

This clonotype came up a few times. The rearrangement links TRBV7-2 to TRBJ1-1; no definite D call. Trimming cost V 1 base and J 4 bases, with 7 bases left between them. Germline V gives CDR1 SGHTA, CDR2 FQGNSA. This CDR3 spans 13 amino acids. This CDR3 reads CASSLESVTEAFF. In DNA form, the CDR3 reads TGTGCCAGCAGCTTAGAATCGGTCACTGAAGCTTTCTTT.

There are many counts of this clonotype. CDR3 in DNA: TGCAGTGCTCAACTAGCGGGCCCCACAGATACGCAGTATTTT. Amino acids: CSAQLAGPTDTQYF. J is TRBJ2-3 and V is TRBV20-1, with 9 bases that match TRBD2. CDR3 size: 14 residues. V trimming: 5 bases; J trimming: 2 bases; junction bases outside the gene matches: 5. CDR1 and CDR2 (germline): DFQATT, SNEGSKA (reference sequence).

This clonotype was found many times. The chain combines TRBV7-7 with TRBJ2-5; no definite D call. Germline CDR1 is SSHAT and CDR2 is FNYEAQ (reference sequence). The germline V and J ends were trimmed by 4 bases and 1 base, with 13 bases remaining between them. The CDR3 totals 15 residues. Here the CDR3 reads CASSSSGFPQETQYF. The DNA for the CDR3 is TGTGCCAGCAGCTCCTCCGGATTTCCCCAAGAGACCCAGTACTTC.

This clonotype has at least ten counts. The chain uses TRBV4-3 and TRBJ1-1, with no clear D. CDR1 and CDR2 (germline): LGHNA, YSLEER. V gave up 0 bases and J gave up 11 bases, with 16 bases separating them. There are 14 residues in the CDR3. CDR3 sequence reads: CASSQDSTSGRAFF. CDR3 DNA sequence: TGCGCCAGCAGCCAAGATTCGACCTCCGGTCGGGCTTTCTTT.

This clonotype was found a few times. The chain joins TRBV19 to TRBJ2-3; D not certain. The germline CDR1 and CDR2 sequences are LNHDA and SQIVND (reference sequence). This CDR3 spans 14 amino acids. Trimming stripped 3 bases from V and 4 bases from J, with 11 bases between. The CDR3 DNA follows: TGTGCCAGTAGTATGGGAAGATGGGCAGATACGCAGTATTTT. This codes for CASSMGRWADTQYF.

This clonotype was seen repeatedly, ten times or more. The J gene is TRBJ2-7, the V gene TRBV7-2; 14 positions agree with TRBD2. The CDR3 contains 16 residues. Germline CDR1 and CDR2: SGHTA and FQGNSA. Trimming took 5 bases from V and 4 from J; bases not matched to a gene: 7. The CDR3 region has the DNA TGTGCCAGCAGCGCCCGACTAGCGGGGGGGCTATACGAGCAGTACTTC. This codes for CASSARLAGGLYEQYF.

This clonotype appeared a few times. The chain is built from TRBV6-4 and TRBJ2-1, with 8 bases that match TRBD1. This CDR3 contains 16 residues. The germline V gene has CDR1 MRHNA and CDR2 SNTAGT. The J segment lost 0 bases and the V segment lost 10 bases, leaving 11 bases of the junction unmatched. Here the CDR3 DNA reads TGTGCCAACAAAAAACCCGGGACAGGCTCCTACAATGAGCAGTTCTTC. It encodes CANKKPGTGSYNEQFF.

This clonotype was seen many times. V usage is TRBV5-8 and J usage is TRBJ2-3; 9 bases agree with TRBD1. Per the germline V gene, CDR1 is SGHTS and CDR2 is YDEGEE. V was pared by 0 bases and J by 5 bases, with 4 bases of the junction left unmatched. CDR3 size: 15 residues. The CDR3 nucleotides read TGTGCCAGCAGCTTGGGGACAGGGGAAAGAGATACGCAGTATTTT. This translates into CASSLGTGERDTQYF.